This TCR beta chain was sequenced during a study of blood T cell repertoires in COVID-19. Study in general: Nucleic acid was either cDNA or gDNA, and it came from T cells, B-cell-depleted T cells, or PBMCs.

The length of the CDR3 is 15 residues. Germline V gives CDR1 PRHDT, CDR2 FYEKMQ (reference sequence). With 1 base removed from V and 5 bases from J, the gap between germline ends came to 14 bases. Per the authors' pipeline: Using reference gene primer amplification, nucleated cell counts were estimated. Libraries were prepared by immunoSEQ multiplex PCR; TCRdb keeps only in-frame clonotypes and omits some of them. That table furnishes V, J and clone size, whereas the DNA furnished D and trimming. The sample records about 300,000 clones, 75% to 90% being singletons. It was during active infection that Seattle patients were enrolled and then longitudinally followed.

The gene calls are TRBV13 and TRBJ1-1; D perhaps matches TRBD1 (5 bases). The sequenced material came from peripheral blood. This clonotype was sampled from a woman aged 45-65 years with COVID-19, enrolled during active disease. This chain's CDR3 is CASSLVGERGTEAFF. CDR3 DNA: TGTGCCAGCAGCTTAGTAGGGGAGCGGGGAACTGAAGCTTTCTTT. The variable domain in full, completed from reference TRBV13 and TRBJ1-1, reads AAGVIQSPRHLIKEKRETATLKCYPIPRHDTVYWYQQGPGQDPQFLISFYEKMQSDKGSIPDRFSAQQFSDYHSELNMSSLELGDSALYFCASSLVGERGTEAFFGQGTRLTVV.